This T cell receptor (beta chain) appears in the sequencing data of a study of vaccination and CD4 T cells after COVID-19 (dated by TCRdb to between 2021 and 2024). Describing the broader study: SARS-CoV-2 positivity had been established in the convalescent patients by nasal swab PCR, and mild disease was recorded in several of these patients and severe disease in one. Six males and four females were included in the convalescent cohort, with two Hispanic individuals, seven Caucasians, two Asians and one multiracial person represented. Each participant got two doses of either the Pfizer-BioNTech BNT162b2 vaccine (n=8) or the Moderna mRNA-1273 vaccine (n=2). Post-COVID blood samples were collected from convalescent patients a median of about 92 days after diagnosis, with a range of roughly 35 to 161 days. The time from the second vaccine dose to post-vaccine blood sampling had a median of roughly 70 days and ranged from about 13 to 250 days. Culture stimuli were overlapping spike peptide pools from SARS-CoV-2 and from the common cold coronaviruses HCoV-NL63, HCoV-OC43 and HCoV-229E. In control cultures, a CEFX viral epitope pool was used as positive control, an HIV-1 Nef peptide pool was used as negative control, or no peptide was added. In 10 COVID-19 convalescent patients and a few infection-naive healthy vaccine recipients, the spike-specific CD4+ TCR repertoire before mRNA vaccination was compared with the repertoire after mRNA vaccination.

The library was prepared using PCR. DNA from cultured CD4+ T cells was subjected to TCR sequencing with the Oncomine TCR Beta short-read assay at the Johns Hopkins FTIC core. The QIAamp micro DNA kit was used to extract genomic DNA from the cultured CD4+ T cells. Oncomine TCR Beta libraries made from cultured CD4+ T cells were pooled using unique dual indexes and sequenced on an Illumina iSeq 100. In the authors' own workflow: Non-productive sequences were removed, and CDR3s that did not start with C, did not end with F or W, or were shorter than 7 amino acids were discarded. The MANAFEST web application was used to identify antigen-specific clonotypes by comparing peptide-stimulated wells against reference wells and other culture wells. For a clone to be called positive, the clone needed an FDR below 0.05, an odds ratio above 5, and a productive frequency above 0.1% in at least two of three replicate wells. Cross-reactive clonotypes were defined as significantly expanded in both SARS-CoV-2 spike wells and at least one common cold coronavirus spike condition. CDR3 homology was assessed with Levenshtein distances (stringdist) and unrooted phylogenetic trees (ape) in R version 3.6.1. TCRdb reprocessed the public reads (quality trimming at Q25 with fastp, clone calling with MiXCR) and kept in-frame beta chains. For every CDR3 protein sequence, its rows merge into one entry that carries the most common genes and DNA. These V and J calls rely on TCRdb rather than the paper's analysis. Across this sample there are roughly 20,000 distinct CDR3 sequences, with under 60% seen only once. The ten largest clones add up to 7.9% of the sample.

In regard to this clonotype: Its cognate antigen has yet to be identified. A junction boundary mismatches the germline segment, possibly from a read error.

Overall study outcomes, separate from this receptor: The number of convalescent patients in the study was relatively small, and the study did not examine early timepoints following natural infection. Of the vaccine-specific clones in convalescent patients, 304 of 307, or nearly all, reacted only to SARS-CoV-2 spike and did not cross-react with common cold coronaviruses. The median count of SARS-CoV-2-reactive clonotypes went up from 20 to 25 after infection to a few dozen after vaccination, although the change was not significant. In convalescent patients, a median around 85% of post-vaccine SARS-CoV-2-reactive clones were detected only after vaccination, and vaccine-specific priming was suggested by this finding.

The sample's treatment or condition, from its label and the paper: roughly 11-day PBMC culture with coronavirus spike peptide pools or control peptides (ViraFEST assay). The ViraFEST assay was used in the study, in which antigen-specific T cells were expanded with peptide pools and expanded clonotypes were subsequently identified by TCR sequencing. The convalescent patients' positive SARS-CoV-2 PCR tests fell between March and December 2020, which was before the Alpha, Beta and Delta variants emerged in the United States. Fewer than 2.5 million PBMCs per well were cultured in IMDM with approximately 5% human AB serum and approximately 9.8 IU/ml IL-2, plus 10 ug/ml peptide pools. On days 3 and 7, half of the culture medium was replaced with fresh IL-2-containing medium. After roughly nine days of culture, CD4+ T cells were isolated by negative selection using the EasySep CD4+ T cell isolation kit. Ficoll-Paque Plus gradient centrifugation was used to isolate PBMCs from whole blood, and the isolated PBMCs were then either used fresh or cryopreserved at -140C. Culture conditions were generally each tested in triplicate wells.

The TCR comes from a human donor who had recovered from COVID-19. The sequenced material came from CD4+ T cells from blood, cultured in vitro.

The sequenced DNA is TGTGCCAGCAGCTCGGAGGGACTAGCGGGAGCCACGCTAACCCGCTTC. Translation gives CASSSEGLAGATLTRF. Recombination joined TRBV12-3 or TRBV12-4 with TRBJ2-1; TRBD2 lines up with 14 middle nucleotides. From the cysteine up to the phenylalanine, the CDR3 has a length of 16 residues. Only the CDR3 DNA is retained, 48 bases long and in frame from the first base.